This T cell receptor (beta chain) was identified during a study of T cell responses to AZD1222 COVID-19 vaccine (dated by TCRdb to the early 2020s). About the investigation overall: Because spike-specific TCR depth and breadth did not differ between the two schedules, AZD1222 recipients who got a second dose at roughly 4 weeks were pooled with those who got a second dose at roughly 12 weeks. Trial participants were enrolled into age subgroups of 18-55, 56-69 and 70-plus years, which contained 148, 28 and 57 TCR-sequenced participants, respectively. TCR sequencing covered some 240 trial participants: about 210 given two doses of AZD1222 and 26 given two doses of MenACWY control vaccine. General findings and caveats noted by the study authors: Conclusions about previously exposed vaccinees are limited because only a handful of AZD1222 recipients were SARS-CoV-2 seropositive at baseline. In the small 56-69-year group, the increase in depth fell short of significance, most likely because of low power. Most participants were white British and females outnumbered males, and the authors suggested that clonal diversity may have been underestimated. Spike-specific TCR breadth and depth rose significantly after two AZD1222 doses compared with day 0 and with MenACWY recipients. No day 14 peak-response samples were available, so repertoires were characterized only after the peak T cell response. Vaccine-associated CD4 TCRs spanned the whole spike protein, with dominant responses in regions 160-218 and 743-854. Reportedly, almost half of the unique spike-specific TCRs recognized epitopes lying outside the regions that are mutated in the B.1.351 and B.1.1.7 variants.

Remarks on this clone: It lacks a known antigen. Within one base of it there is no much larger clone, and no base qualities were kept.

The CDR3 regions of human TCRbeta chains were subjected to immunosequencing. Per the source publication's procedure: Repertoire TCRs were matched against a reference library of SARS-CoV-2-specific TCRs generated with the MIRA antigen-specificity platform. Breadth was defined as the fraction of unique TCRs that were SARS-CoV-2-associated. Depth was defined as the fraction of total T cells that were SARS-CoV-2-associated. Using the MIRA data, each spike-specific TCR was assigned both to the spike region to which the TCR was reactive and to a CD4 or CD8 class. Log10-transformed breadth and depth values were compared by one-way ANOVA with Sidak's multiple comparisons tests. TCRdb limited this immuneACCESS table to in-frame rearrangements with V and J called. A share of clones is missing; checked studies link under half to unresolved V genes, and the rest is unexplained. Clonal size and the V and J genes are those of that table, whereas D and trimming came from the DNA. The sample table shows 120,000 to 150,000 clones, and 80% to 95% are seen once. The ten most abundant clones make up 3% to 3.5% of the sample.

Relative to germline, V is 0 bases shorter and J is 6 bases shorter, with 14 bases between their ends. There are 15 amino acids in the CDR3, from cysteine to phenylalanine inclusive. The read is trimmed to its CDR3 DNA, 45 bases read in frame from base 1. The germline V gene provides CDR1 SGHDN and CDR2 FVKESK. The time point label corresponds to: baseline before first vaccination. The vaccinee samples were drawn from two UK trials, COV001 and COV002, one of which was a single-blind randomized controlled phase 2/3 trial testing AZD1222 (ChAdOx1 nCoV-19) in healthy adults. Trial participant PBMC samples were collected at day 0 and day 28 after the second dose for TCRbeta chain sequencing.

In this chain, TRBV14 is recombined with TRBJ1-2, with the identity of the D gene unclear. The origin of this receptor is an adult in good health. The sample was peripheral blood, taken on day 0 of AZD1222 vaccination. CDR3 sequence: CASSQELQPSDGYTF. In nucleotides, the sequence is TGTGCCAGCAGCCAAGAATTACAGCCGTCCGATGGCTACACCTTC. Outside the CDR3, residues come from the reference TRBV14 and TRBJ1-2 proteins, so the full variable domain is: EAGVTQFPSHSVIEKGQTVTLRCDPISGHDNLYWYRRVMGKEIKFLLHFVKESKQDESGMPNNRFLAERTGGTYSTLKVQPAELEDSGVYFCASSQELQPSDGYTFGSGTRLTVV.